This TCR beta chain was sequenced during a study of blood T cell repertoires in COVID-19. Across the study: The United States, Italy and Spain supplied acute and convalescent COVID-19 samples. In each case, the material was cDNA or gDNA derived from T cells, B-cell-depleted T cells, or PBMCs.

The CDR3 extends over 15 amino acids. From germline, CDR1 is LNHDA and CDR2 SQIVND (reference sequence). J lost 4 bases, V lost 5 bases, and 8 bases had no gene match. This clone was observed a few times. Methods used by the authors: Counts of nucleated cells, estimated from reference gene primer amplification, were obtained. The assay was immunoSEQ multiplex PCR, and TCRdb's table has in-frame clones only and misses some. The V and J calls and clone size come from that table; D and trimming were worked out from the DNA. The sample has approximately 190,000 clones, 88% seen once. The J gene is TRBJ1-5, the V gene TRBV19, with TRBD1 matching over 7 bases. This clonotype originated in a man aged 35-49 years with active or convalescent COVID-19. The specimen sequenced was peripheral blood. CDR3 amino acids: CASSQTGILNQPQHF. In DNA form, the CDR3 reads TGTGCCAGTAGTCAGACAGGGATCCTTAATCAGCCCCAGCATTTT.